This T cell receptor (beta chain) was sequenced during a study of T cells in Graves' hyperthyroidism and ophthalmopathy. The CDR3 is 15 amino acids. Trimming shortened V by 9 bases and J by 6 bases, and 20 bases separated the two germline ends. Germline V lookup: CDR1 LNHDA, CDR2 SQIVND (reference sequence). TCR beta CDR3 region amplification was performed from RNA transcripts. TCR CDR3 regions were first amplified by RT-PCR with HTBI primers. TCRdb called the multiplex PCR reads again in MiXCR, with one record for every CDR3 protein. The sample records 450,000 to 700,000 distinct CDR3 sequences, under 60% being singletons.

The TCR sequence derives from an adult woman with Graves' disease, either hyperthyroidism or ophthalmopathy (not recorded which). The sequenced sample consisted of peripheral blood or thyroid tissue (not recorded which). The chain recombines TRBV19 with TRBJ2-2; perhaps TRBD2 as D (6 bases). CDR3 in DNA: TGTGCCAGCCGGGACTTTGCCCTTGTCGCCGGGGAGCTGTTTTTT. Its translation is CASRDFALVAGELFF.